A selection of T cell receptor beta chains follows, all from one sample in a study of blood T cell repertoires in COVID-19. Some clones are missing from TCRdb's copy, which holds only in-frame ones; the method was immunoSEQ multiplex PCR. The sample has approximately 140,000 clones, 84% seen once. The sequencing input was peripheral blood. The receptors here all came from a woman older than 75 in a cohort sampled during active or convalescent COVID-19. Each CDR3 is given with its conserved first and last residue. The D gene is left open where the match is weak. Clone size is shown for a subset of rows, as once, few, many or a class of expanded clone.

CDR3aa,CDR3nt,j_gene,v_gene,d_gene,abundance
CAWSVQRVSQETQYF,TGTGCCTGGAGTGTACAGAGAGTCAGCCAAGAGACCCAGTACTTC,TRBJ2-5,TRBV30,.,once
CASSPQRQAALGYTF,TGTGCCAGCAGCCCACAACGACAGGCCGCACTTGGCTACACCTTC,TRBJ1-2,TRBV2,.,.
CASSDREGAKNIQYF,TGTGCCAGCAGTGACAGGGAGGGAGCCAAAAACATTCAGTACTTC,TRBJ2-4,TRBV6-4,TRBD2,few
CASSLRTGYEKLFF,TGTGCCAGCAGCTTACGGACAGGGTATGAAAAACTGTTTTTT,TRBJ1-4,TRBV7-9,TRBD1,.
CASSQSTPRGGYQPQHF,TGCGCCAGCAGCCAATCGACCCCTCGGGGGGGGTATCAGCCCCAGCATTTT,TRBJ1-5,TRBV4-1,.,.
CASSQDRIYGYTF,TGTGCCAGCAGTCAGGACAGAATCTATGGCTACACCTTC,TRBJ1-2,TRBV6-5,.,.
CASSQGGGLETQYF,TGTGCCAGCAGCCAGGGGGGAGGGTTAGAGACCCAGTACTTC,TRBJ2-5,TRBV3-1/TRBV3-2,TRBD2,.
CASRRQGNTGELFF,TGTGCCAGCAGAAGACAGGGGAACACCGGGGAGCTGTTTTTT,TRBJ2-2,TRBV14,TRBD1,.
CASSRSGTAQETQYF,TGTGCCAGCAGCCGCTCCGGGACAGCCCAAGAGACCCAGTACTTC,TRBJ2-5,TRBV5-6,TRBD1,.
CASSRLAGGKYF,TGTGCCAGCAGTCGACTAGCGGGGGGGAAGTATTTT,TRBJ2-3,TRBV3-1/TRBV3-2,TRBD2,.
CASSLTGRASPLHF,TGTGCCAGCAGCTTAACCGGCAGGGCTTCACCCCTCCACTTT,TRBJ1-6,TRBV7-3,.,.
CASSYGTGIRETQYF,TGTGCCAGCTCCTACGGGACAGGGATACGAGAGACCCAGTACTTC,TRBJ2-5,TRBV18,TRBD1,.
CASSLGPLAFF,TGTGCCAGCAGCTTAGGGCCTCTAGCTTTCTTT,TRBJ1-1,TRBV7-9,.,.
CASSPNSFRVSYNEQFF,TGCGCCAGCAGCCCTAATTCTTTTCGTGTATCCTACAATGAGCAGTTCTTC,TRBJ2-1,TRBV4-3,.,.
CASSEGPARDTEAFF,TGTGCCAGCAGTGAAGGCCCAGCGAGGGACACTGAAGCTTTCTTT,TRBJ1-1,TRBV6-1,.,.
CASSLGQGRPEAFF,TGCGCCAGCAGCTTGGGACAGGGAAGGCCTGAAGCTTTCTTT,TRBJ1-1,TRBV5-1,TRBD1,.
CASSHRTPRDYYSYNEQFF,TGCGCCAGCAGCCACCGAACGCCTCGGGACTATTATTCCTACAATGAGCAGTTCTTC,TRBJ2-1,TRBV4-3,TRBD2,.
CASSLGGDISRTDTQYF,TGTGCCAGCAGCTTAGGAGGGGACATCAGTCGCACAGATACGCAGTATTTT,TRBJ2-3,TRBV7-8,.,.
CASSLVSGVVEQYF,TGCGCCAGCAGCTTGGTGTCGGGGGTTGTCGAGCAGTACTTC,TRBJ2-7,TRBV5-1,.,.
CASSVNRVLNTEAFF,TGTGCCAGCAGCGTAAACAGGGTGTTGAACACTGAAGCTTTCTTT,TRBJ1-1,TRBV5-6,.,.
CASLRQGVRGYTF,TGTGCCAGTCTAAGACAGGGGGTGCGCGGCTACACCTTC,TRBJ1-2,TRBV19,TRBD1,few
CATSERVPGLAGGYNEQFF,TGTGCCACCAGTGAAAGAGTGCCGGGACTAGCGGGGGGCTACAATGAGCAGTTCTTC,TRBJ2-1,TRBV24-1,TRBD2,.
CASTPPSGVQETQYF,TGCGCCAGCACCCCCCCTAGCGGGGTCCAAGAGACCCAGTACTTC,TRBJ2-5,TRBV5-1,TRBD2,.
CATSPQGQSIYGYTF,TGTGCCACCTCACCCCAGGGGCAGTCCATCTATGGCTACACCTTC,TRBJ1-2,TRBV27,.,few
CASSPNSGGRETQYF,TGTGCCAGCAGCCCGAACAGCGGGGGAAGGGAGACCCAGTACTTC,TRBJ2-5,TRBV9,TRBD2,.
CASSFHTENEKLFF,TGCGCCAGCAGCTTTCACACGGAGAATGAAAAACTGTTTTTT,TRBJ1-4,TRBV5-1,.,.
CASSLGLAGYNEQFF,TGTGCCAGCAGCTTAGGGCTAGCGGGCTACAATGAGCAGTTCTTC,TRBJ2-1,TRBV7-2,TRBD2,.
CASSPPAGNTIYF,TGTGCCAGCTCACCACCGGCCGGGAACACCATATATTTT,TRBJ1-3,TRBV18,.,.
CASSSRTGPNQPQHF,TGTGCCAGCAGCTCGCGGACAGGGCCCAATCAGCCCCAGCATTTT,TRBJ1-5,TRBV5-6,TRBD1,.
CASSDSILYSMNTEAFF,TGTGCCAGCAGTGACTCGATTCTTTACAGCATGAACACTGAAGCTTTCTTT,TRBJ1-1,TRBV6-4,.,.
CASSSTIAGREQYF,TGTGCCAGCAGTTCGACAATAGCGGGGCGCGAGCAGTACTTC,TRBJ2-7,TRBV6-2/TRBV6-3,TRBD2,.
CASSVVAVGRPDTQYF,TGTGCCAGCAGCGTAGTAGCGGTGGGTCGCCCAGATACGCAGTATTTT,TRBJ2-3,TRBV9,.,.
CASRAQGIRGYTF,TGTGCCAGTAGGGCTCAGGGGATCCGTGGCTACACCTTC,TRBJ1-2,TRBV19,.,few
CASSFGLTGELFF,TGTGCCAGCAGCTTTGGACTAACCGGGGAGCTGTTTTTT,TRBJ2-2,TRBV7-2,.,.
CASSLPFLADGDTEAFF,TGCGCCAGCAGCTTGCCGTTCCTCGCGGATGGCGACACTGAAGCTTTCTTT,TRBJ1-1,TRBV5-1,.,.
CASSPGTGGLHEQFF,TGTGCCAGCAGCCCCGGGACAGGGGGATTGCATGAGCAGTTCTTC,TRBJ2-1,TRBV7-9,TRBD1,.
CASRLSWSTIYF,TGTGCCAGCAGGTTGTCCTGGAGCACCATATATTTT,TRBJ1-3,TRBV12-3/TRBV12-4,.,.
CASTGDSLRYGYTF,TGCGCCAGCACCGGGGACTCCCTGAGGTATGGCTACACCTTC,TRBJ1-2,TRBV5-1,.,.
CASGLRPAGFTDTQYF,TGTGCTAGTGGTTTGCGCCCCGCGGGCTTCACAGATACGCAGTATTTT,TRBJ2-3,TRBV12-5,.,once
CASSIGGNYGYTF,TGCGCCAGCAGCATAGGGGGCAACTATGGCTACACCTTC,TRBJ1-2,TRBV5-1,TRBD1,.
CASSPGTGGRVSGELFF,TGCGCCAGCAGCCCGGGAACAGGGGGCAGAGTTTCCGGGGAGCTGTTTTTT,TRBJ2-2,TRBV5-1,TRBD1,.
CASSPPRGRNQPQHF,TGTGCCAGCAGTCCGCCCAGGGGTAGGAATCAGCCCCAGCATTTT,TRBJ1-5,TRBV28,.,.
CASSSDRGGTGELFF,TGTGCCAGCAGCTCCGACAGGGGGGGGACCGGGGAGCTGTTTTTT,TRBJ2-2,TRBV7-2,TRBD1,.
CASSRTGANTGELFF,TGTGCCAGCAGCAGGACCGGGGCGAACACCGGGGAGCTGTTTTTT,TRBJ2-2,TRBV6-6,.,.
CASSPTGEVEKLFF,TGTGCCAGCTCACCAACAGGGGAGGTTGAAAAACTGTTTTTT,TRBJ1-4,TRBV18,TRBD1,.
CASSWGEEQFF,TGTGCCAGCAGTTGGGGGGAGGAGCAGTTCTTC,TRBJ2-1,TRBV12-3/TRBV12-4,.,few
CASSVVGRGGVETQYF,TGTGCCAGCAGCGTAGTCGGCCGGGGGGGAGTGGAGACCCAGTACTTC,TRBJ2-5,TRBV9,TRBD2,.
CASSSLRDRAYNEQFF,TGTGCCAGCAGCAGCCTCCGAGACAGGGCCTACAATGAGCAGTTCTTC,TRBJ2-1,TRBV7-9,TRBD1,once
CATSYRRQGVTYEQYF,TGTGCCACCAGTTACCGTCGACAGGGCGTAACCTACGAGCAGTACTTC,TRBJ2-7,TRBV24-1,TRBD1,.
CASSLVGLPGETQYF,TGTGCCAGCAGCTTAGTGGGGCTCCCGGGAGAGACCCAGTACTTC,TRBJ2-5,TRBV7-2,.,.
CASSQDNRGGRGYTF,TGCGCCAGCAGCCAAGATAATCGAGGAGGAAGAGGCTACACCTTC,TRBJ1-2,TRBV4-3,.,.
CSVGAGPDTEAFF,TGCAGCGTTGGGGCAGGGCCTGACACTGAAGCTTTCTTT,TRBJ1-1,TRBV29-1,.,.
CASSILAGGSTDTQYF,TGTGCCAGTAGTATACTAGCGGGGGGGTCCACAGATACGCAGTATTTT,TRBJ2-3,TRBV19,TRBD2,.
CASSPGTGFYGYTF,TGTGCCAGCAGCCCCGGGACAGGGTTTTATGGCTACACCTTC,TRBJ1-2,TRBV5-5,TRBD1,.
CASSRDRVGQPQHF,TGCGCCAGCAGCCGGGACAGGGTTGGTCAGCCCCAGCATTTT,TRBJ1-5,TRBV4-1,TRBD1,.
CASSSYAVETQYF,TGTGCCAGCAGTTCTTACGCGGTAGAGACCCAGTACTTC,TRBJ2-5,TRBV6-2/TRBV6-3,.,.
CASSFPRSGNQPQHF,TGTGCCAGCAGTTTTCCGAGGAGTGGCAATCAGCCCCAGCATTTT,TRBJ1-5,TRBV28,.,once
CASSFRTGGYGYTF,TGTGCCAGCAGCTTCCGGACAGGGGGCTATGGCTACACCTTC,TRBJ1-2,TRBV7-9,TRBD1,once
CASSQAEGDRDGYTF,TGTGCCAGCAGCCAAGCCGAGGGGGATCGGGATGGCTACACCTTC,TRBJ1-2,TRBV4-2,.,few
CASSGQIYNSPLHF,TGTGCCAGCAGCGGACAAATCTATAATTCACCCCTCCACTTT,TRBJ1-6,TRBV6-5,.,.